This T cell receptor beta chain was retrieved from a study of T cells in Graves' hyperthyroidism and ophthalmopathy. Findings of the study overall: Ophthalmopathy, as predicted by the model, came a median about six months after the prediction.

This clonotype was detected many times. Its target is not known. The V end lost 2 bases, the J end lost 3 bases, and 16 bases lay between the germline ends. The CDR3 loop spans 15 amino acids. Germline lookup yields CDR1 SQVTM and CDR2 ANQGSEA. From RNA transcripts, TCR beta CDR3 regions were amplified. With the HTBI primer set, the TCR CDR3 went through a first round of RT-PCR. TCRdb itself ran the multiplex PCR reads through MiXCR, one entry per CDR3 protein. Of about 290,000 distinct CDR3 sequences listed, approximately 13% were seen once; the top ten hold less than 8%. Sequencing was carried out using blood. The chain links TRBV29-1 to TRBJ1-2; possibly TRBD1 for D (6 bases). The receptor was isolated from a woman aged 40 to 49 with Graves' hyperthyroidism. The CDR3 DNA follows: TGCAGCGTTGAAACCCGGGACATAAAGGACTATGGCTACACCTTC. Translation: CSVETRDIKDYGYTF.